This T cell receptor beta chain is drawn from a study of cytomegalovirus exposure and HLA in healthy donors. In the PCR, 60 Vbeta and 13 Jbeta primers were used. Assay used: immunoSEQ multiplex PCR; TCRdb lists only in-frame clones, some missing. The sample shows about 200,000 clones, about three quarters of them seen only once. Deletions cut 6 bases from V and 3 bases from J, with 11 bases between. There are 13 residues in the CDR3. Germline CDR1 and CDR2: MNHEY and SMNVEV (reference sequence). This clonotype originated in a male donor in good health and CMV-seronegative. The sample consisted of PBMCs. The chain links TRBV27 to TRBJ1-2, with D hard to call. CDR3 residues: CASRQDGDYGYTF. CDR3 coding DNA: TGTGCCAGCAGACAAGACGGAGACTATGGCTACACCTTC.